This paragraph reports one T cell receptor beta chain. Its matching antigen is unknown. This sample is drawn from a study of CD8 T cells in ankylosing spondylitis. General observations from the study: In ankylosing spondylitis blood, a motif of several highly homologous TCR beta variants appeared characteristic.

V gave up 3 bases and J gave up 2 bases, with 13 bases separating them. This CDR3 has 14 amino acids. Germline values: CDR1 DFQATT, CDR2 SNEGSKA (reference sequence). TCRdb itself ran the 5' RACE reads through MiXCR, one entry per CDR3 protein. The sample shows 350,000 to 550,000 distinct CDR3 sequences, roughly 26% of them seen only once. The chain carries TRBV20-1 and TRBJ2-5; D may be TRBD2 (5 bases). The clonotype comes from a male donor with ankylosing spondylitis. The sample consisted of blood, either unsorted or a sorted T cell fraction (not recorded which). The CDR3 DNA reads as TGCAGTGCTAGGTACTTCACTAGTCAAGAGACCCAGTACTTC. Protein sequence: CSARYFTSQETQYF.